The TCR beta chain described here comes from a study of shared clonotypes between healthy human individuals. CDR3 size: 12 residues. The germline V and J ends were trimmed by 2 bases and 7 bases, with 9 bases remaining between them. Germline V gene sequence: CDR1 SGHRS, CDR2 YFSETQ. Donors had no recently reported acute infections or vaccinations and were HIV-negative. Clones were sequenced by immunoSEQ multiplex PCR, and TCRdb holds only the in-frame ones, with some missing. Among some 2 million clones listed, over 85% were seen once. As to this clone: What it binds is unknown.

Whole-study results and caveats: Clonotypes which were not shared had lower generation probabilities than clonotypes that all four donors shared.

This sequence originates from a man in his late teens or twenties in good health. V gene TRBV5-1 combines with J gene TRBJ1-1; D not resolved. The specimen was naive CD4+ T cells sorted from blood. Noted subset: CD45RA+ positively selected. CDR3 in amino acids: CASSFTNGEAFF. The CDR3, as DNA: TGCGCCAGCAGCTTTACTAATGGTGAAGCTTTCTTT.